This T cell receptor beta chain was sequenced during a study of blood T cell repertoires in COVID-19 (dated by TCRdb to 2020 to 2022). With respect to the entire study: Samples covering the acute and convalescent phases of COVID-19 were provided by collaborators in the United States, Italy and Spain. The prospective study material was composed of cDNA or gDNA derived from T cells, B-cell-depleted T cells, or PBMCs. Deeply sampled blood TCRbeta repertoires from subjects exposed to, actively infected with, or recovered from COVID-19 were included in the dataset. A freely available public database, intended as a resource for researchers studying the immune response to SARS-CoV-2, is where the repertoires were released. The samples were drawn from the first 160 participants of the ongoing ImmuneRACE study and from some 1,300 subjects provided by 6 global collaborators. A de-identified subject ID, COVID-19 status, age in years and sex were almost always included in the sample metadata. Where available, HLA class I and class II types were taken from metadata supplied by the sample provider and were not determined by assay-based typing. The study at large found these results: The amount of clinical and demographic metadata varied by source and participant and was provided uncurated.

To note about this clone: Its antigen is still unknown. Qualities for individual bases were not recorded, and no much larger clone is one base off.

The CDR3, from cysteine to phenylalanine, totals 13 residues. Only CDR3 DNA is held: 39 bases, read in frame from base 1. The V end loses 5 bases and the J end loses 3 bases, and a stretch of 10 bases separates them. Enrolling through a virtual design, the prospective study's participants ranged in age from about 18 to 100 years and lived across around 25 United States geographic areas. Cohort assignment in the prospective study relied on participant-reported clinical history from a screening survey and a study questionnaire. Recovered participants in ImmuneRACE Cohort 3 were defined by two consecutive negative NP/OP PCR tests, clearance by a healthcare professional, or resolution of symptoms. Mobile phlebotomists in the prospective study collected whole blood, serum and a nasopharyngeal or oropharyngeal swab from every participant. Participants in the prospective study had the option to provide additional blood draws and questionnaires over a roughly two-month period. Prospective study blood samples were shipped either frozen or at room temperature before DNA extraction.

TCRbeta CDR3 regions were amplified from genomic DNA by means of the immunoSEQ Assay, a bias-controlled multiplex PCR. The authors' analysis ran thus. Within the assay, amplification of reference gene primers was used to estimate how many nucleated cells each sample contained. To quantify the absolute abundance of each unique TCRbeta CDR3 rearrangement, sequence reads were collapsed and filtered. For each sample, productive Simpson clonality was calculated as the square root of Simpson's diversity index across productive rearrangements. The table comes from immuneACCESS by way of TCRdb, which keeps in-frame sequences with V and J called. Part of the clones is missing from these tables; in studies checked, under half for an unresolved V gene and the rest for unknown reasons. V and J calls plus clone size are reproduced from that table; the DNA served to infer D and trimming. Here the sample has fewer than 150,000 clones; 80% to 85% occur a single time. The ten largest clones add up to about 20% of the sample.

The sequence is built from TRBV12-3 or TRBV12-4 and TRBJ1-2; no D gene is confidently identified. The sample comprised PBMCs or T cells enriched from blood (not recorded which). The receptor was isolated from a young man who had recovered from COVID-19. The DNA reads TGTGCCAGCAGTCACGGTCTTCACTATGGCTACACCTTC. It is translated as CASSHGLHYGYTF.